These 31 T cell receptor beta chains were sequenced from one sample in a study of shared clonotypes between healthy human individuals. Using immunoSEQ multiplex PCR, the repertoire was profiled, and TCRdb retains in-frame clones only, with some absent. There are 490,000 or so clones in the sample; 76% occur only once, and 10% to 15% lies in the top ten. The sequenced sample consisted of PBMCs. The receptors were sampled from a woman between 35 and 50 years old in good health. Some clones in this sample may be carry-over from other donors' samples.

The rearrangement joins TRBV4-3 to TRBJ2-7; tentative D call: TRBD1 (6 bases). The CDR3 is made up of 14 amino acids. In germline, CDR1 is LGHNA, CDR2 YSLEER. V dropped 3 bases and J dropped 4 bases, with 13 bases sitting between them. The CDR3 bases are TGCGCCAGCAGCCAGGGCCCGAGGGGGTACGAGCAGTACTTC. It translates to CASSQGPRGYEQYF.

The genes are TRBV5-1 and TRBJ2-1; 7 bases fit TRBD1. The germline gives CDR1 SGHRS, CDR2 YFSETQ. The junction had 6 bases not matched to a gene; V was cut back by 4 bases and J by 5 bases. CDR3 length: 14 residues. In DNA form, the CDR3 reads TGCGCCAGCAGCACGACAGGGTCCAACAATGAGCAGTTCTTC. It encodes CASSTTGSNNEQFF. Using reference TRBV5-1 and TRBJ2-1 for the parts outside the CDR3, the full variable domain is KAGVTQTPRYLIKTRGQQVTLSCSPISGHRSVSWYQQTPGQGLQFLFEYFSETQRNKGNFPGRFSGRQFSNSRSEMNVSTLELGDSALYLCASSTTGSNNEQFFGPGTRLTVL.

This chain joins TRBV6-5 and TRBJ2-1; TRBD1 agrees at 10 bases. The CDR3 length is 15 residues. Germline lookup yields CDR1 MNHEY and CDR2 SVGAGI. Trimming took 2 bases from V and 8 from J; bases not matched to a gene: 6. DNA for the CDR3: TGTGCCAGCAGTTACAGCCGGGACAGGGGTGATGAGCAGTTCTTC. Translation: CASSYSRDRGDEQFF.

J is TRBJ2-7 and V is TRBV28, with D possibly matching TRBD2 (6 bases). Germline CDR1 is MDHEN and CDR2 is SYDVKM. The CDR3 loop spans 15 amino acids. V was clipped by 7 bases and J by 2 bases, with 18 bases between them. CDR3 DNA sequence: TGTGCCAGCACTACCCCGGGACTGATCCCCTACGAGCAGTACTTC. Translating gives CASTTPGLIPYEQYF.

This clone was counted between two and nine times. The V and J genes are TRBV11-2 and TRBJ2-3, with 9 positions matching TRBD2. The CDR3 is 15 amino acids. Germline CDR1 reads SGHAT; CDR2 reads FQNNGV. V shed 4 bases and J 4 bases; nucleotides not matched to a gene: 6. The CDR3 region has the DNA TGTGCCAGCAGCTCTTTAGCGGGAGTTTCAGATACGCAGTATTTT. Translated, it gives CASSSLAGVSDTQYF.

The rearrangement uses TRBV6-1 and TRBJ1-1, with D possibly TRBD1 on 5 matching bases. CDR3 length: 14 amino acids. Trimming shortened V by 4 bases and J by 4 bases, and 13 bases separated the two germline ends. Germline V gives CDR1 MNHNS, CDR2 SASEGT. The CDR3 region has the DNA TGTGCCAGCAGTGCGGCCTCGGGGGGCACTGAAGCTTTCTTT. It translates to CASSAASGGTEAFF.

The chain is built from TRBV6-1 and TRBJ2-3; D is tentatively TRBD1 or TRBD2 (6 bases each). The CDR3 length is 12 residues. The germline gives CDR1 MNHNS, CDR2 SASEGT. The ends were cut back, 1 base at V and 8 bases at J, with 7 bases in the middle. The CDR3 loop reads CASSEGGATQYF. The CDR3 nucleotides read TGTGCCAGCAGTGAAGGGGGGGCTACGCAGTATTTT.

The V and J genes are TRBV28 and TRBJ1-3; maybe TRBD1 (6 bases). Germline values: CDR1 MDHEN, CDR2 SYDVKM. Trimming cost V 2 bases and J 3 bases, with 14 bases left between them. This CDR3 spans 16 amino acids. CDR3 in amino acids: CASSLIDRQFGNTIYF. The CDR3 DNA follows: TGTGCCAGCAGTTTAATCGACAGGCAGTTTGGAAACACCATATATTTT.

About this clone itself: This specimen includes other DNA sequences encoding the same CDR3. V gene TRBV18 combines with J gene TRBJ2-3; D unclear. Between the trimmed V and J ends, which lost 2 bases and 4 bases, there was a span of 4 bases. Germline CDR1 is KGHSH and CDR2 is LQKENI. The CDR3 runs to 12 residues. Here the CDR3 reads CASSPSADTQYF. CDR3 coding DNA: TGTGCCAGCTCACCATCTGCAGATACGCAGTATTTT.

The chain recombines TRBV25-1 with TRBJ1-2; possibly TRBD1 for D (6 bases). With 10 bases removed from V and 8 bases from J, the gap between germline ends came to 23 bases. The germline CDR1 and CDR2 sequences are MGHDK and SYGVNS. The CDR3 is 14 amino acids. The CDR3 here is CATMPGSGAGGYTF. DNA of the CDR3: TGTGCCACCATGCCCGGTTCAGGGGCGGGGGGCTACACCTTC.

The J gene is TRBJ2-5, the V gene TRBV7-9, with D possibly called TRBD1 or TRBD2 (5 bases each). In germline, CDR1 is SEHNR, CDR2 FQNEAQ (reference sequence). V gave up 1 base and J gave up 3 bases, with 12 bases separating them. The CDR3 length is 15 residues. In DNA form, the CDR3 reads TGTGCCAGCAGCTTAGACGGGACGAGAAAAGAGACCCAGTACTTC. Amino acid sequence: CASSLDGTRKETQYF.

The chain combines TRBV7-8 with TRBJ2-7, with D possibly being TRBD1 (5 bases). V lost 2 bases and J 2 bases, leaving 10 bases between the germline ends. Germline CDR1 and CDR2: SGHVS and FQNEAQ. The CDR3 consists of 14 residues. The CDR3 protein is CASSLTGETYEQYF. Written as DNA, the CDR3 is TGTGCCAGCAGCTTAACAGGAGAGACCTACGAGCAGTACTTC.

The chain recombines TRBV9 with TRBJ1-2; the match to TRBD1 covers 10 bases. Germline CDR1 reads SGDLS; CDR2 reads YYNGEE. The CDR3 is made up of 14 amino acids. J gave up 4 bases and V 3 bases, and 3 bases lay outside the gene matches. The CDR3 DNA is TGTGCCAGCAGCGGGGACAGGGGTGGCTATGGCTACACCTTC. Translated, it gives CASSGDRGGYGYTF.

The sample holds many counts of this clone. Other DNA sequences within the sample encode an identical CDR3. This chain links TRBV11-2 with TRBJ2-7; D is unclear. Trimming removed 1 base from V and 0 bases from J, with 7 bases in between. The CDR3 length is 14 residues. The V gene's germline CDR1 is SGHAT and CDR2 FQNNGV. The DNA of the CDR3 is TGTGCCAGCAGCTTAGGTGGCAGCTCCTACGAGCAGTACTTC. It specifies CASSLGGSSYEQYF.

As concerns this clone: The identical CDR3 is also encoded by other nucleotide sequences in the sample. V usage is TRBV7-9 and J usage is TRBJ2-7; D is perhaps TRBD2 (5 bases). This CDR3 contains 12 residues. Germline CDR1 SEHNR, CDR2 FQNEAQ (reference sequence). V lost 5 bases and J lost 3, with 8 bases in between. The CDR3: CASSPDYYEQYF. CDR3 coding DNA: TGTGCCAGCAGCCCCGACTACTACGAGCAGTACTTC. Full variable domain (rest looked up from reference TRBV7-9 and TRBJ2-7): DTGVSQNPRHKITKRGQNVTFRCDPISEHNRLYWYRQTLGQGPEFLTYFQNEAQLEKSRLLSDRFSAERPKGSFSTLEIQRTEQGDSAMYLCASSPDYYEQYFGPGTRLTVT.

This clone was seen only once. The chain joins TRBV28 to TRBJ2-1, with D tentatively TRBD1 (6 bases). Trimming removed 8 bases from V and 5 bases from J, with 22 bases in between. Per germline, CDR1 MDHEN and CDR2 SYDVKM. The CDR3 covers 16 residues. The CDR3 here is CASPPPPGHPNNEQFF. CDR3 in DNA: TGTGCCAGCCCCCCCCCTCCGGGACACCCGAACAATGAGCAGTTCTTC.

This clone has a handful of counts. The chain couples TRBV6-1 to TRBJ1-2, with 7 nucleotides matching TRBD1. This CDR3 region has 14 residues. Germline CDR1 and CDR2: MNHNS and SASEGT. The ends lost 10 bases at V and 6 bases at J; junction bases unmatched: 14. The CDR3 sequence: CATISTGQRDGYTF. The CDR3, as DNA: TGTGCCACCATTTCGACAGGGCAGCGAGATGGCTACACCTTC.

The chain joins TRBV7-3 to TRBJ2-2, with 7 bases that match TRBD2. CDR1 is SGHTA and CDR2 is FQGTGA in the germline V gene. This CDR3 contains 16 residues. With V trimmed by 4 bases and J by 4 bases, 9 bases remained unmatched. The CDR3, as DNA: TGTGCCAGCAGCTACTTCGGGACTAACCCCACCGGGGAGCTGTTTTTT. Translating gives CASSYFGTNPTGELFF.

The J gene is TRBJ1-1, the V gene TRBV9; D perhaps matches TRBD1 (6 bases). Germline lookup yields CDR1 SGDLS and CDR2 YYNGEE. The germline V and J ends were trimmed by 2 bases and 3 bases, with 11 bases remaining between them. This CDR3 has 14 residues. CDR3 DNA sequence: TGTGCCAGCAGCGTTCGAGGGGGGGACACTGAAGCTTTCTTT. It specifies CASSVRGGDTEAFF.

The chain uses TRBV19 and TRBJ2-7; D might be TRBD2 (6 bases). Per the germline V gene, CDR1 is LNHDA and CDR2 is SQIVND (reference sequence). With 6 bases removed from V and 0 bases from J, the gap between germline ends came to 15 bases. The CDR3 is 15 residues long. In nucleotides, the CDR3 is TGTGCCAGTAGGGAGGGGCCGTCCGCCTCCTACGAGCAGTACTTC. Its protein product is CASREGPSASYEQYF.

The chain uses TRBV19 and TRBJ2-7; TRBD1 matches at 7 bases. The V and J ends lost 6 bases and 0 bases, in that order; junction bases with no gene match: 5. Germline assignment: CDR1 LNHDA and CDR2 SQIVND (reference sequence). There are 14 residues in the CDR3. In DNA, the CDR3 is TGTGCCAGTAGCCGTCCAGGGGGCTCCTACGAGCAGTACTTC. Its translation is CASSRPGGSYEQYF.

The rearrangement uses TRBV10-2 and TRBJ2-1; 12 nucleotides match TRBD2. V was clipped by 8 bases and J by 5 bases; unmatched bases: 10. The CDR3 consists of 16 residues. Germline-derived CDR1 and CDR2 are WSHSY and SAAADI. CDR3 protein: CASSRTSGNGNNEQFF. The CDR3 DNA is TGCGCCAGCTCAAGGACTAGCGGGAATGGAAACAATGAGCAGTTCTTC.

This rearrangement joins TRBV19 to TRBJ2-2; D perhaps matches TRBD2 (6 bases). Trimming cost V 6 bases and J 7 bases, with 12 bases left between them. The germline V gene has CDR1 LNHDA and CDR2 SQIVND (reference sequence). This CDR3 spans 13 amino acids. CDR3 in DNA: TGTGCCAGTAGCCGACTAGTAGACGGGGAGCTGTTTTTT. Its translation is CASSRLVDGELFF.

J is TRBJ2-1 and V is TRBV5-4; a possible D gene is TRBD2 (6 bases). The CDR3 covers 15 residues. CDR1 is SGHNT, CDR2 YYREEE, per germline (reference sequence). V was pared by 4 bases and J by 2 bases, with 13 bases between. The CDR3 DNA follows: TGTGCCAGCAGCCGCAGACTAGGGGCCTACAATGAGCAGTTCTTC. Encoded protein: CASSRRLGAYNEQFF. Full variable domain (missing parts from reference TRBV5-4 and TRBJ2-1): ETGVTQSPTHLIKTRGQQVTLRCSSQSGHNTVSWYQQALGQGPQFIFQYYREEENGRGNFPPRFSGLQFPNYSSELNVNALELDDSALYLCASSRRLGAYNEQFFGPGTRLTVL.

This chain uses TRBV28 with TRBJ1-2; 8 positions agree with TRBD1. V lost 8 bases, J lost 6 bases, and 11 bases stayed unmatched. Germline values: CDR1 MDHEN, CDR2 SYDVKM. CDR3 length: 14 residues. The CDR3 nucleotides are TGTGCCAGCTTAACAGGGGGAGGTCGAGATGGCTACACCTTC. Translating it yields CASLTGGGRDGYTF.

This chain joins TRBV9 and TRBJ2-3, with D uncertain. Deletions cut 5 bases from V and 6 bases from J, with 22 bases between. Per germline, CDR1 SGDLS and CDR2 YYNGEE. This CDR3 is built from 16 residues. CDR3: CASSNSDGPRRDTQYF. CDR3 DNA sequence: TGTGCCAGCAGTAATTCGGACGGACCACGAAGGGATACGCAGTATTTT.

This sequence joins TRBV28 and TRBJ1-5; D is perhaps TRBD1 (5 bases). V was pared by 0 bases and J by 0 bases, with 9 bases between. CDR3 length equals 16 residues. Germline V lookup: CDR1 MDHEN, CDR2 SYDVKM. The CDR3 bases are TGTGCCAGCAGTTTATGGGCGGGGGTTAGCAATCAGCCCCAGCATTTT. It is translated as CASSLWAGVSNQPQHF. The whole variable domain, remainder taken from reference TRBV28 and TRBJ1-5, is DVKVTQSSRYLVKRTGEKVFLECVQDMDHENMFWYRQDPGLGLRLIYFSYDVKMKEKGDIPEGYSVSREKKERFSLILESASTNQTSMYLCASSLWAGVSNQPQHFGDGTRLSIL.

V gene TRBV5-4 combines with J gene TRBJ2-7; tentatively, D is TRBD1 (6 bases). Germline V lookup: CDR1 SGHNT, CDR2 YYREEE (reference sequence). Trimming pared 0 bases from V and 6 bases from J, leaving 13 bases between. This CDR3 has 14 amino acids. The DNA of the CDR3 is TGTGCCAGCAGCTTGGAGACAGGCAACCTCGAGCAGTACTTC. Encoded protein: CASSLETGNLEQYF.

This clone was seen a few times. This chain connects TRBV4-3 to TRBJ2-5; D ambiguous. The V gene's germline CDR1 is LGHNA and CDR2 YSLEER. Between the trimmed V and J ends, which lost 5 bases and 13 bases, there was a span of 17 bases. The CDR3 spans 12 residues. This CDR3 reads CASSSTTRSLYF. The CDR3 region has the DNA TGCGCCAGCAGCTCTACTACGCGCAGCTTGTACTTC.

This clone was picked up a small number of times. J is TRBJ2-7 and V is TRBV7-2, with TRBD1 as a possible D gene (5 bases). The CDR3 loop spans 14 amino acids. Germline V lookup: CDR1 SGHTA, CDR2 FQGNSA. Trimming left V 4 bases short and J 5 bases short, with 15 bases between. The CDR3: CASSSAGTGHEQYF. CDR3 nucleotide sequence: TGTGCCAGCAGCTCCGCTGGTACAGGCCACGAGCAGTACTTC. Full variable domain (remainder filled in from reference TRBV7-2 and TRBJ2-7): GAGVSQSPSNKVTEKGKDVELRCDPISGHTALYWYRQSLGQGLEFLIYFQGNSAPDKSGLPSDRFSAERTGGSVSTLTIQRTQQEDSAVYLCASSSAGTGHEQYFGPGTRLTVT.

J is TRBJ2-3 and V is TRBV28, with D tentatively TRBD2 (6 bases). The CDR3 extends over 13 amino acids. Germline-derived CDR1 and CDR2 are MDHEN and SYDVKM. Deletions cut 8 bases from V and 6 bases from J, with 15 bases between. CDR3 loop: CASRTGASDTQYF. As DNA, the CDR3 is TGTGCCAGCCGGACGGGAGCTTCCGATACGCAGTATTTT.